These 20 T cell receptor beta chains were all obtained from the same sample, sequenced in a study of vaccination effects on CD4 cells after COVID-19. Sequencing used immunoSEQ multiplex PCR; TCRdb keeps in-frame clones, though not all of them. Among about 73,000 clones listed, about 73% were seen once. Having been cultured for about 10 days, the cells underwent CD4+ T cell isolation. Two doses of either BNT162b2 or mRNA-1273 were given to each participant. No antigens are known for them. This specimen consisted of CD4+ T cells from PBMCs cultured without peptide, obtained after COVID-19 vaccination. Receptors were obtained from a human donor who received a COVID-19 vaccine.

A few counts support this clone. The chain joins TRBV6-6 to TRBJ1-3; D gene uncertain. Germline CDR1 is MNHNY and CDR2 is SVGAGI (reference sequence). V was shortened by 5 bases and J by 4 bases, with 6 bases between the two germline ends. There are 12 residues in the CDR3. The CDR3 DNA follows: TGTGCCAGCAGTGGATCAGGAAACACCATATATTTT. This sequence encodes CASSGSGNTIYF.

This clone was seen only once. The rearrangement joins TRBV12-1 to TRBJ2-7. TRBV12-1 is shown as a pseudogene. This CDR3 spans 14 amino acids. The CDR3 region has the DNA TGTGCCAGCAAGCTCCAGCTGGGGTGCTACGAGCAGTACGTC. Its translation is CASKLQLGCYEQYV.

The chain joins TRBV28 to TRBJ1-2; D is unclear. V lost 6 bases, J lost 3 bases, and 11 bases lay in between. CDR1 MDHEN and CDR2 SYDVKM come from the germline V gene. The CDR3 is made up of 13 amino acids. CDR3: CASSRLGYYGYTF. In nucleotides, the CDR3 is TGTGCCAGCAGCCGTCTGGGGTACTATGGCTACACCTTC.

The chain is built from TRBV5-1 and TRBJ1-4, with 8 bases matching TRBD1. Germline CDR1 reads SGHRS; CDR2 reads YFSETQ. Trimming took 0 bases from V and 8 from J; bases not matched to a gene: 6. The CDR3 consists of 15 residues. The CDR3 spells CASSLAGAGGEKLFF. The CDR3 DNA is TGCGCCAGCAGCTTGGCCGGCGCAGGGGGCGAAAAACTGTTTTTT. The entire variable domain, with the rest obtained from reference TRBV5-1 and TRBJ1-4, is as follows: KAGVTQTPRYLIKTRGQQVTLSCSPISGHRSVSWYQQTPGQGLQFLFEYFSETQRNKGNFPGRFSGRQFSNSRSEMNVSTLELGDSALYLCASSLAGAGGEKLFFGSGTQLSVL.

The table lists this clone with a few counts. J is TRBJ1-1 and V is TRBV2; D is possibly TRBD1 (6 bases). The V end lost 0 bases, the J end lost 11 bases, and 13 bases lay between the germline ends. The CDR3 has 13 residues. Germline loops: CDR1 SNHLY, CDR2 FYNNEI. This chain's CDR3 is CASSEAWGGWAFF. The CDR3 DNA reads TGTGCCAGCAGTGAAGCGTGGGGGGGCTGGGCTTTCTTT.

The V gene is TRBV19, the J gene TRBJ2-1; 8 bases are a match to TRBD2. Trimming at V came to 5 bases and at J to 4 bases, leaving 13 bases not matched to a gene. The CDR3 length is 17 residues. The germline V gene has CDR1 LNHDA and CDR2 SQIVND (reference sequence). CDR3 in DNA: TGTGCCAGTAGTTTGGGGGCTAGCGGGTTACTGTACAATGAGCAGTTCTTC. Residues: CASSLGASGLLYNEQFF.

The rearrangement links TRBV9 to TRBJ2-3, with TRBD1 matching 8 bases. CDR3 length equals 15 residues. After removal of 4 bases from V and 2 bases from J, the junction contained 6 bases not matched to a gene. Germline CDR1 and CDR2: SGDLS and YYNGEE. The CDR3 reads CASSPRQGSTDTQYF. In nucleotides, the CDR3 is TGTGCCAGCAGCCCGAGACAGGGGTCCACAGATACGCAGTATTTT. The full variable domain, rest sourced from reference TRBV9 and TRBJ2-3, is DSGVTQTPKHLITATGQRVTLRCSPRSGDLSVYWYQQSLDQGLQFLIQYYNGEERAKGNILERFSAQQFPDLHSELNLSSLELGDSALYFCASSPRQGSTDTQYFGPGTRLTVL.

The rearrangement joins TRBV19 to TRBJ2-2; D might be TRBD1 (6 bases). There are 14 residues in the CDR3. V lost 3 bases, J lost 5 bases, and 10 bases lay in between. Germline assignment: CDR1 LNHDA and CDR2 SQIVND (reference sequence). Here the CDR3 DNA reads TGTGCCAGTAGTATCTCCACAGGGACCGGGGAGCTGTTTTTT. Translation: CASSISTGTGELFF.

The chain joins TRBV11-2 to TRBJ2-2; D is unclear. Trimming took off 5 bases at V and 1 base at J, with 8 bases between the two ends. The CDR3 runs 14 residues. CDR1 is SGHAT, CDR2 FQNNGV, per germline. The CDR3 DNA sequence: TGTGCCAGCAGCAACAGACAGAACACCGGGGAGCTGTTTTTT. Protein: CASSNRQNTGELFF.

The chain combines TRBV5-1 with TRBJ2-7; D not certain. The CDR3 length is 14 residues. Trimming cost V 0 bases and J 2 bases, with 9 bases left between them. The V gene's germline CDR1 is SGHRS and CDR2 YFSETQ. The CDR3 DNA is TGCGCCAGCAGCTTGGACAGTAATACCTACGAGCAGTACGTC. Residues: CASSLDSNTYEQYV.

V and J are TRBV4-1 and TRBJ2-1, with 11 bases aligning to TRBD2. The CDR3 has 17 residues. Germline V gives CDR1 MGHRA, CDR2 YSYEKL. J gave up 5 bases and V 2 bases, and 8 bases lay outside the gene matches. CDR3 sequence: CASSQINMGLADNEQFF. DNA of the CDR3: TGCGCCAGCAGCCAAATAAATATGGGACTAGCGGACAATGAGCAGTTCTTC.

This clone was counted between two and nine times. The rearrangement joins TRBV9 to TRBJ1-1; D is possibly TRBD1 (6 bases). Germline V gene lookup returns CDR1 SGDLS and CDR2 YYNGEE. The V and J ends lost 0 bases and 1 base respectively, with 10 bases between them. This CDR3 has 15 amino acids. CDR3 amino acids: CASSVGGGQNTEAFF. The DNA of the CDR3 is TGTGCCAGCAGCGTAGGGGGGGGGCAGAACACTGAAGCTTTCTTT. Based on the CDR3 plus reference TRBV9 and TRBJ1-1, the full variable domain is DSGVTQTPKHLITATGQRVTLRCSPRSGDLSVYWYQQSLDQGLQFLIQYYNGEERAKGNILERFSAQQFPDLHSELNLSSLELGDSALYFCASSVGGGQNTEAFFGQGTRLTVV.

This clone was counted a single time. This chain links TRBV6-5 with TRBJ1-1; D uncertain. The CDR3 has 14 amino acids. V was trimmed by 6 bases and J by 1 base, leaving 12 bases between them. From germline, CDR1 is MNHEY and CDR2 SVGAGI. In DNA, the CDR3 is TGTGCCAGCAGAAGGCGGCAGGCGAACACTGAAGCTTTCTTT. It codes for CASRRRQANTEAFF.

The chain couples TRBV6-2 or TRBV6-3 to TRBJ1-5; D is uncertain. The V and J ends lost 3 bases and 1 base respectively, with 16 bases between them. Per germline, CDR1 MNHEY and CDR2 SVGEGT. This CDR3 has 17 amino acids. CDR3 sequence reads: CASSYWFSASSNQPQHF. DNA of the CDR3: TGTGCCAGCAGTTATTGGTTTTCAGCCTCCAGCAATCAGCCCCAGCATTTT.

This clone was counted a few times. The genes are TRBV6-2 or TRBV6-3 and TRBJ2-7, with a possible D match to TRBD2 (5 bases). Germline V gives CDR1 MNHEY, CDR2 SVGEGT. The CDR3 is 13 amino acids. With 3 bases removed from V and 3 bases from J, the gap between germline ends came to 9 bases. CDR3: CASSYSGNYEQYV. CDR3 sequence (DNA): TGTGCCAGCAGTTATTCGGGGAACTACGAGCAGTACGTC.

This chain links TRBV28 with TRBJ2-3, with 9 bases matching TRBD2. This CDR3 spans 17 amino acids. Germline CDR1 and CDR2: MDHEN and SYDVKM. J was trimmed by 2 bases and V by 1 base; bases with no gene match: 7. In DNA, the CDR3 is TGTGCCAGCAGTTTATTAGGGCTAGCGGGATTCACAGATACGCAGTATTTT. Its protein product is CASSLLGLAGFTDTQYF.

This chain joins TRBV5-1 and TRBJ2-1; D is perhaps TRBD1 (6 bases). V was clipped by 2 bases and J by 5 bases, with 11 bases between them. The CDR3 runs 14 residues. From germline, CDR1 is SGHRS and CDR2 YFSETQ. In DNA, the CDR3 is TGCGCCAGCAGCTTCGGACAGTTAAACAATGAGCAGTTCTTC. This translates into CASSFGQLNNEQFF.

V is TRBV9 and J is TRBJ1-6, with no clear D. The germline V and J ends were trimmed by 2 bases and 7 bases, with 13 bases remaining between them. Germline lookup yields CDR1 SGDLS and CDR2 YYNGEE. The CDR3 has 15 amino acids. DNA of the CDR3: TGTGCCAGCAGCGTTAGTCAGTCCCCAAATTCACCCCTCCACTTT. Its translation is CASSVSQSPNSPLHF.

This sequence joins TRBV18 and TRBJ2-3; 10 positions agree with TRBD2. Germline assignment: CDR1 KGHSH and CDR2 LQKENI. CDR3 length: 19 amino acids. Trimming at V came to 3 bases and at J to 0 bases, leaving 12 bases not matched to a gene. CDR3 sequence reads: CASSPRLGSGGLSTDTQYF. The CDR3 coding sequence is TGTGCCAGCTCACCCCGCCTAGGTAGCGGGGGGTTAAGCACAGATACGCAGTATTTT.

The V call is TRBV7-9, the J call TRBJ1-4; 7 bases are shared with TRBD1. V trimming: 2 bases; J trimming: 2 bases; junction bases outside the gene matches: 2. This CDR3 has 15 amino acids. Germline V gene lookup returns CDR1 SEHNR and CDR2 FQNEAQ (reference sequence). DNA of the CDR3: TGTGCCAGCAGCTTACTGGGACAGACTAATGAAAAACTGTTTTTT. Its protein product is CASSLLGQTNEKLFF.